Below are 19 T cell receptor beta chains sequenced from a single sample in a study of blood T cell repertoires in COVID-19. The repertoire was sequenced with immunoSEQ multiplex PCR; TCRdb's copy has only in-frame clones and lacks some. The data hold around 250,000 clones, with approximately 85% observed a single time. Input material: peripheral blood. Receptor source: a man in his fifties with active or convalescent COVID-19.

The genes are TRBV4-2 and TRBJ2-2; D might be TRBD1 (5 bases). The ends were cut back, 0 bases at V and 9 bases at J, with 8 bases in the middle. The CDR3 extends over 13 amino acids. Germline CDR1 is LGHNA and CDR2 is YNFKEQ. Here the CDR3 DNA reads TGTGCCAGCAGCCAAGAAGGGGCCAGGGAGCTGTTTTTT. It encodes CASSQEGARELFF.

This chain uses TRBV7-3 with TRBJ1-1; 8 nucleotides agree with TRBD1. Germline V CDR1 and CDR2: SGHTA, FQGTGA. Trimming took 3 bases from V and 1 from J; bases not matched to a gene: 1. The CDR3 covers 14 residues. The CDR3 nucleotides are TGTGCCAGCAGCTTCGGACAGGGGAACACTGAAGCTTTCTTT. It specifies CASSFGQGNTEAFF.

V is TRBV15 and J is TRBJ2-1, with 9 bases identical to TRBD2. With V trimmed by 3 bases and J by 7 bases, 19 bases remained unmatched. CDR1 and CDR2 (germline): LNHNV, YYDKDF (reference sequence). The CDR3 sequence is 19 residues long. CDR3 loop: CATSRRTGLAASGWNEQFF. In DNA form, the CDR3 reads TGTGCCACCAGCAGGAGAACGGGACTAGCTGCGTCAGGCTGGAATGAGCAGTTCTTC.

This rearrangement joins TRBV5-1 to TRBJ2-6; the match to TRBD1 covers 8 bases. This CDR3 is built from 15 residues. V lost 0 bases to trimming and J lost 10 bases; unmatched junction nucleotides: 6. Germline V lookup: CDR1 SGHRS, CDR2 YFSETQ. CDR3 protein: CASSLGTDRVNVLTF. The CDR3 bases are TGCGCCAGCAGCTTGGGGACGGACAGGGTTAACGTCCTGACTTTC.

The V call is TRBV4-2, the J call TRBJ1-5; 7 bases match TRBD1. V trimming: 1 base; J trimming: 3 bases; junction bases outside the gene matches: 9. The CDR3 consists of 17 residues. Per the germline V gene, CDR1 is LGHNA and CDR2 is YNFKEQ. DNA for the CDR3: TGTGCCAGCAGCCAAGGTCCCCTGACAGGGACCAATCAGCCCCAGCATTTT. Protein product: CASSQGPLTGTNQPQHF.

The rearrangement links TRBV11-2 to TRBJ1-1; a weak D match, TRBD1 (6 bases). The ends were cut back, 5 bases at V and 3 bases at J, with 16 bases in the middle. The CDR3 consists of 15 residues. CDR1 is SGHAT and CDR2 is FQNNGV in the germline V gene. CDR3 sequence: CASSPLRGRDTEAFF. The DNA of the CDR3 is TGTGCCAGCAGCCCGCTCAGGGGTAGGGACACTGAAGCTTTCTTT.

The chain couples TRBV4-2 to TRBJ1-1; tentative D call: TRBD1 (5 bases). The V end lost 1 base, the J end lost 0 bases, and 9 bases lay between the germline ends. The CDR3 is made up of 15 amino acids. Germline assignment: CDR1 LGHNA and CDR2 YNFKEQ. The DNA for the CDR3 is TGTGCCAGCAGCCAAGTGGGGGGGATGAACACTGAAGCTTTCTTT. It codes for CASSQVGGMNTEAFF.

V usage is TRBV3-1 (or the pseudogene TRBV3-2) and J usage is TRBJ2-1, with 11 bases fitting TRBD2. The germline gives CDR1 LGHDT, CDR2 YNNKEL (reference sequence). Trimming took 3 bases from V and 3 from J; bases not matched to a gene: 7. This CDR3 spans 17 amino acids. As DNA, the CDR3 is TGTGCCAGCAGCCATCATAGCGGGAGGGCTGGCTACAATGAGCAGTTCTTC. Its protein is CASSHHSGRAGYNEQFF.

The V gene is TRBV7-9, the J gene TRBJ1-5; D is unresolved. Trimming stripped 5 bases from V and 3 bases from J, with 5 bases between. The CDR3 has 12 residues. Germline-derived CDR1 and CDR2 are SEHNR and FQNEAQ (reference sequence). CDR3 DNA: TGTGCCAGCAGCCTCCCCAATCAGCCCCAGCATTTT. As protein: CASSLPNQPQHF.

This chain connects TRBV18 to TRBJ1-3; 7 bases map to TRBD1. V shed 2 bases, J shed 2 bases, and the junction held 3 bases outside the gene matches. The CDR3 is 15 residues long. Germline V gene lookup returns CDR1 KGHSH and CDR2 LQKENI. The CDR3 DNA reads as TGTGCCAGCTCACCATCGACAGGGCCTGGAAACACCATATATTTT. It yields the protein CASSPSTGPGNTIYF.

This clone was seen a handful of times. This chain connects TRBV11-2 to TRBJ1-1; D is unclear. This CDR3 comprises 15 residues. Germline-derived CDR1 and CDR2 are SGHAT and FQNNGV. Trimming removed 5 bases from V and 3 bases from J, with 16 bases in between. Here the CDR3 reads CASSPGGVRYTEAFF. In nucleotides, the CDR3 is TGTGCCAGCAGCCCCGGAGGCGTTAGATACACTGAAGCTTTCTTT.

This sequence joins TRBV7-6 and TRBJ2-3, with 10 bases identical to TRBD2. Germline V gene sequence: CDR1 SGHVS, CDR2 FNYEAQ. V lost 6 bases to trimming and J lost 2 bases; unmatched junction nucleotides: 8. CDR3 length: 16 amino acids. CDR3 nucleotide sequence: TGTGCCAGCAGTCTACAACTAGCGGGGACCACAGATACGCAGTATTTT. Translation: CASSLQLAGTTDTQYF.

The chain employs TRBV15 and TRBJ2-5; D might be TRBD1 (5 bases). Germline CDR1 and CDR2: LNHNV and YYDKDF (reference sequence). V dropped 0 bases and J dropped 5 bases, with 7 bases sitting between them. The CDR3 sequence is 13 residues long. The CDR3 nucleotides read TGTGCCACCAGCAGAGACAGGGTGGAGACCCAGTACTTC. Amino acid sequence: CATSRDRVETQYF. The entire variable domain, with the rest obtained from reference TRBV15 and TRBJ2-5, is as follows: DAMVIQNPRYQVTQFGKPVTLSCSQTLNHNVMYWYQQKSSQAPKLLFHYYDKDFNNEADTPDNFQSRRPNTSFCFLDIRSPGLGDTAMYLCATSRDRVETQYFGPGTRLLVL.

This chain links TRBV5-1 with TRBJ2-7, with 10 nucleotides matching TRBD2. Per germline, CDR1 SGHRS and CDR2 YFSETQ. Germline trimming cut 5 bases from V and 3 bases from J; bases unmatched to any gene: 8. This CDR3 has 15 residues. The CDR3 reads CASSPAGGAIYEQYF. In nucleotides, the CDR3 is TGCGCCAGCAGTCCAGCGGGAGGGGCGATCTACGAGCAGTACTTC.

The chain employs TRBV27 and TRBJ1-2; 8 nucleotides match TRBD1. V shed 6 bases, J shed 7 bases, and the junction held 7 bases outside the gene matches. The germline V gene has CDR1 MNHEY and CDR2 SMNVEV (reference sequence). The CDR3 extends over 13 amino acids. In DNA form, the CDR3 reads TGTGCCAGCAGCGTGGACAGGGTCAGTGGCTACACCTTC. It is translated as CASSVDRVSGYTF.

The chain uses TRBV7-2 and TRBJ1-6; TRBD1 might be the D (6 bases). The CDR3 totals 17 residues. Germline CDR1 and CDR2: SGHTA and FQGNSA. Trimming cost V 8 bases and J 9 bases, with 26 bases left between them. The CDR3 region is CASGLGIVDSLISPLHF. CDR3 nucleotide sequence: TGTGCCAGCGGATTGGGGATTGTGGACAGCCTTATTTCACCCCTCCACTTT. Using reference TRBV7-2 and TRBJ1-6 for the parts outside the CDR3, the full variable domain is GAGVSQSPSNKVTEKGKDVELRCDPISGHTALYWYRQSLGQGLEFLIYFQGNSAPDKSGLPSDRFSAERTGGSVSTLTIQRTQQEDSAVYLCASGLGIVDSLISPLHFGNGTRLTVT.

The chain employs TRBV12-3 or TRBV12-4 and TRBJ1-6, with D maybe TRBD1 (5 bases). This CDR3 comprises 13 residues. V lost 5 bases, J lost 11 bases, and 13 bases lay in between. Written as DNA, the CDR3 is TGTGCCAGCAGTACCCGTGGGGGGACACCCCTCCACTTT. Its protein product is CASSTRGGTPLHF.

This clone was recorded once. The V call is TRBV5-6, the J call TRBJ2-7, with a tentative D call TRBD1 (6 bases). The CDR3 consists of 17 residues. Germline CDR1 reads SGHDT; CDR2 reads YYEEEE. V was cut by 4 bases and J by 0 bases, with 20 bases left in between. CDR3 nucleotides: TGTGCCAGCAGCCCTACCTGGAGAGGGGGTGTCTCCTACGAGCAGTACTTC. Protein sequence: CASSPTWRGGVSYEQYF. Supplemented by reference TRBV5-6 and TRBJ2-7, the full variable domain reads DAGVTQSPTHLIKTRGQQVTLRCSPKSGHDTVSWYQQALGQGPQFIFQYYEEEERQRGNFPDRFSGHQFPNYSSELNVNALLLGDSALYLCASSPTWRGGVSYEQYFGPGTRLTVT.

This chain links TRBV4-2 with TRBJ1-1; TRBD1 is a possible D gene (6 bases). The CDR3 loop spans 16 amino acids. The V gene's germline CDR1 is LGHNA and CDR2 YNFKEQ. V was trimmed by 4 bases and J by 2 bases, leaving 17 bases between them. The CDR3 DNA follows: TGTGCCAGCAGCCGCCCTCCTTGGACAGACAACACTGAAGCTTTCTTT. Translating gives CASSRPPWTDNTEAFF.